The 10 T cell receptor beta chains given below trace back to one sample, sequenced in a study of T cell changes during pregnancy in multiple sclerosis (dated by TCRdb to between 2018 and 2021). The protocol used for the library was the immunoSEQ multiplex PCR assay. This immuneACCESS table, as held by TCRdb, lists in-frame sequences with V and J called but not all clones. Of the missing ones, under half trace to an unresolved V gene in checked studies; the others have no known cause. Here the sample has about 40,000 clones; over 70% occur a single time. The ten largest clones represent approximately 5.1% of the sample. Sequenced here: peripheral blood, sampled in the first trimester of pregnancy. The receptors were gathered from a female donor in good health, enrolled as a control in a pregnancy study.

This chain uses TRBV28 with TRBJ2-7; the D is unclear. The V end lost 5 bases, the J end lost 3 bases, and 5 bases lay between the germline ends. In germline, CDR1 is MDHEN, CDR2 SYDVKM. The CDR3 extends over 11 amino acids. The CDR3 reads CASSTYYEQYF. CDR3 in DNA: TGTGCCAGCAGTACTTACTACGAGCAGTACTTC.

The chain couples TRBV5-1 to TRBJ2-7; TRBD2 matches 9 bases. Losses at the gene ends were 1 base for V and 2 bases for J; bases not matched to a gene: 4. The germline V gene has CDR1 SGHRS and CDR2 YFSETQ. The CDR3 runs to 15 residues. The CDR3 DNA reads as TGCGCCAGCAGCTTGAGTCTAGCGGGAACCTACGAGCAGTACTTC. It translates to CASSLSLAGTYEQYF.

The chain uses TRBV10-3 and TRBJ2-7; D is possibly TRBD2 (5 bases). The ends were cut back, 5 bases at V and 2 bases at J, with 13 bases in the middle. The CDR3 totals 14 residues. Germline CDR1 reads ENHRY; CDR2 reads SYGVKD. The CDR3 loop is CAISPMGAPYEQYF. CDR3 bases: TGTGCCATCAGTCCAATGGGAGCCCCCTACGAGCAGTACTTC.

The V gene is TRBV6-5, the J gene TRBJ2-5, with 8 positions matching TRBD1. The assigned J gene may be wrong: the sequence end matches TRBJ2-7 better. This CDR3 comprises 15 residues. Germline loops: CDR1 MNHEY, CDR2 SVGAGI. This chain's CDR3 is CASSWGQDPTSEQYF. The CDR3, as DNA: TGTGCCAGCAGTTGGGGACAGGACCCGACCTCCGAGCAGTACTTC.

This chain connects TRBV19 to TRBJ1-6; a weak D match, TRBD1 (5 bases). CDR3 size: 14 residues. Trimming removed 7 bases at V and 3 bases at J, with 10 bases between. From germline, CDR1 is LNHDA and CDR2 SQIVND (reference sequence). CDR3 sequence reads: CASKPGGYNSPLHF. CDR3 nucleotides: TGTGCCAGTAAGCCGGGGGGCTATAATTCACCCCTCCACTTT. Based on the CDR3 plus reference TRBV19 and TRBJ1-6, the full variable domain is DGGITQSPKYLFRKEGQNVTLSCEQNLNHDAMYWYRQDPGQGLRLIYYSQIVNDFQKGDIAEGYSVSREKKESFPLTVTSAQKNPTAFYLCASKPGGYNSPLHFGNGTRLTVT.

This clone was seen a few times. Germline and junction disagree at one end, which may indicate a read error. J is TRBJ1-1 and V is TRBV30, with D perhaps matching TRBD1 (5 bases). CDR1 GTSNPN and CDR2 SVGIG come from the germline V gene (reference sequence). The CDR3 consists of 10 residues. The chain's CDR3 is CAWGHTEAFF. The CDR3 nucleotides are TGTGCCTGGGGACACACGGAAGCTTTCTTT. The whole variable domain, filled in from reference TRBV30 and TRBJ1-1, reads SQTIHQWPATLVQPVGSPLSLECTVEGTSNPNLYWYRQAAGRGLQLLFYSVGIGQISSEVPQNLSASRPQDRQFILSSKKLLLSDSGFYLCAWGHTEAFFGQGTRLTVV.

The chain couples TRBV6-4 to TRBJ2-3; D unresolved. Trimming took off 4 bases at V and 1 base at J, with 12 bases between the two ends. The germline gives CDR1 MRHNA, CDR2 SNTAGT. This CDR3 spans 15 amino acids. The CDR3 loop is CASSVRPLGTDTQYF. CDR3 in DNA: TGTGCCAGCAGTGTGAGGCCCCTGGGCACAGATACGCAGTATTTT.

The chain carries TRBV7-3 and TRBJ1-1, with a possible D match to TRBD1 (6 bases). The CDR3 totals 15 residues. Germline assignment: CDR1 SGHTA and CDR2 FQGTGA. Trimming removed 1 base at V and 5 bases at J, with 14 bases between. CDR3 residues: CASSLNRAGDTEAFF. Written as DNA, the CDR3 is TGTGCCAGCAGCTTAAATAGGGCAGGGGATACTGAAGCTTTCTTT.

CDR3 sequence: CASSLVSSGVADTQYF. As DNA, the CDR3 is TGCGCCAGCAGCTTGGTGTCTAGCGGGGTGGCAGATACGCAGTATTTT. The rearrangement uses TRBV5-1 and TRBJ2-3; 9 bases line up with TRBD2. V lost 0 bases, J lost 4 bases, and 6 bases stayed unmatched. The germline V gene encodes CDR1 SGHRS and CDR2 YFSETQ. The CDR3 loop spans 16 amino acids.

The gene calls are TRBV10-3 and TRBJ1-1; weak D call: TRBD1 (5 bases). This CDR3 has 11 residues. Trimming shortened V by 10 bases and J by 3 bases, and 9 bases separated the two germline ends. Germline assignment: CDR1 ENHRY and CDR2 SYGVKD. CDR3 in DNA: TGTGCCACCGGGGGGGACACTGAAGCTTTCTTT. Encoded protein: CATGGDTEAFF.